This TCR beta chain was identified during a study of post-analysis software for immune sequencing data. Study-level information: Several disease courses (relapsing-remitting, secondary progressive and progressive-relapsing) of multiple sclerosis were included.

The length of the CDR3 is 13 residues. V gave up 10 bases and J gave up 1 base, with 8 bases separating them. CDR1 and CDR2 (germline): SGHVS, FQNEAQ. Prepared TCR beta cDNA libraries contained unique molecular identifiers. When 1 to 10 million T cells were used, they gave roughly 500,000 cDNA molecules. TCRdb recomputed calls from the PCR reads with MiXCR, one row per CDR3 protein. Of roughly 600,000 distinct CDR3 sequences in the sample, around 47% were seen once. Findings of the study overall: Elevated frequency relative to controls characterized four to six TRBV segments in patients, TRBV5-6, TRBV5-1 and TRBV20-1 among them. People with multiple sclerosis had a significantly lower normalized Chao1 diversity than controls did. Co-batched samples clustered tightly together by F measure.

As concerns this clonotype: The target antigen is unknown.

The chain is built from TRBV7-8 and TRBJ2-6; D is undetermined. The TCR sequence derives from a girl aged 10 to 17 with multiple sclerosis. Specimen: blood. CDR3 bases: TGTGCCATGGCCGAATCTGGGGCCAACGTCCTGACTTTC. Its protein is CAMAESGANVLTF.